The 10 T cell receptor beta chains in this list originate from one sample, sequenced in a study of shared clonotypes between healthy human individuals. Sequenced by immunoSEQ multiplex PCR; TCRdb stores in-frame clones only, minus some. The repertoire holds a few million clones, 85% to 95% seen once, with around 0.14% in the top ten. The material sequenced was naive CD4+ T cells sorted from blood. Subset described: CD45RA+ positively selected. The source is a man younger than 30 in good health.

This chain links TRBV6-5 with TRBJ2-5, with D perhaps matching TRBD2 (5 bases). This CDR3 comprises 15 residues. V dropped 6 bases and J dropped 0 bases, with 14 bases sitting between them. CDR1 MNHEY and CDR2 SVGAGI come from the germline V gene. The CDR3 DNA is TGTGCCAGCAGCTACACATGGAGGTACCAAGAGACCCAGTACTTC. Translated: CASSYTWRYQETQYF.

Comments on this clone: This same CDR3 is encoded by further DNA sequences in the sample. The chain combines TRBV5-1 with TRBJ1-4, with a weak D call TRBD1 (5 bases). The CDR3 is made up of 15 amino acids. V gave up 2 bases and J gave up 0 bases, with 8 bases separating them. The germline V gene has CDR1 SGHRS and CDR2 YFSETQ. CDR3 in amino acids: CASSLTGATNEKLFF. The CDR3, as DNA: TGCGCCAGCAGCTTAACAGGAGCAACTAATGAAAAACTGTTTTTT.

DNA of the CDR3: TGTGCCTGGAGCCTTGATTGGGAGCAGTACTTC. This sequence encodes CAWSLDWEQYF. The chain employs TRBV30 and TRBJ2-7; D gene ambiguous. CDR1 is GTSNPN, CDR2 SVGIG, per germline (reference sequence). The CDR3 extends over 11 amino acids. Trimming pared 3 bases from V and 7 bases from J, leaving 10 bases between.

The chain carries TRBV9 and TRBJ1-2, with TRBD1 matching 9 bases. V trimming: 5 bases; J trimming: 11 bases; junction bases outside the gene matches: 10. The CDR3 is 13 residues long. CDR1 and CDR2 (germline): SGDLS, YYNGEE. The CDR3 region has the DNA TGTGCCAGCAGGAAAACAGGGGGCAATGAATACACCTTC. This encodes CASRKTGGNEYTF.

The CDR3 is CASSQGAGGPYNEQFF. The CDR3 region has the DNA TGTGCCAGCAGTCAAGGGGCGGGAGGGCCCTACAATGAGCAGTTCTTC. V is TRBV27 and J is TRBJ2-1, with 9 nucleotides matching TRBD2. The trim removed 5 bases at V and 2 bases at J, leaving 7 bases unmatched. Germline CDR1 is MNHEY and CDR2 is SMNVEV (reference sequence). The CDR3 runs 16 residues.

The CDR3 region has the DNA TGTGCCATCAGTGTTGGGGAGGGGTCGAGCTCCTATAATTCACCCCTCCACTTT. Protein product: CAISVGEGSSSYNSPLHF. J is TRBJ1-6 and V is TRBV10-3; maybe TRBD1 (5 bases). V lost 4 bases and J 0 bases, leaving 16 bases between the germline ends. The germline V gene has CDR1 ENHRY and CDR2 SYGVKD. CDR3 length: 18 residues.

As to this clone: Relative to the germline gene, one junction end is altered; a read error may explain this. This chain links TRBV7-9 with TRBJ2-3; weak D call: TRBD2 (6 bases). CDR3 size: 15 residues. CDR1 SEHNR and CDR2 FQNEAQ come from the germline V gene (reference sequence). The CDR3 nucleotides are TGTGCCAGCAGCTCCTCCCGGGGGAGCACAAATACGCAGTATTTT. Translated, it gives CASSSSRGSTNTQYF.

Note on this clone: Other DNA sequences in this sample translate to the same CDR3. The chain joins TRBV5-1 to TRBJ1-2; D might be TRBD1 (6 bases). This CDR3 spans 14 amino acids. The germline gives CDR1 SGHRS, CDR2 YFSETQ. The ends were cut back, 0 bases at V and 0 bases at J, with 6 bases in the middle. CDR3 sequence: CASSLGTANYGYTF. The CDR3 nucleotides are TGCGCCAGCAGCTTGGGGACAGCTAACTATGGCTACACCTTC. Together with reference TRBV5-1 and TRBJ1-2, the CDR3 gives the full variable domain: KAGVTQTPRYLIKTRGQQVTLSCSPISGHRSVSWYQQTPGQGLQFLFEYFSETQRNKGNFPGRFSGRQFSNSRSEMNVSTLELGDSALYLCASSLGTANYGYTFGSGTRLTVV.

V usage is TRBV2 and J usage is TRBJ2-4; perhaps TRBD2 as D (6 bases). In germline, CDR1 is SNHLY, CDR2 FYNNEI. V lost 4 bases, J lost 1 base, and 14 bases lay in between. The CDR3 is 16 residues long. The CDR3 reads CASSGWDSGAKNIQYF. CDR3 sequence (DNA): TGTGCCAGCAGTGGGTGGGATAGCGGTGCCAAAAACATTCAGTACTTC.

The chain couples TRBV4-3 to TRBJ2-3, with D perhaps TRBD1 (6 bases). This CDR3 has 16 residues. The V gene's germline CDR1 is LGHNA and CDR2 YSLEER. V was cut by 1 base and J by 2 bases, with 13 bases left in between. In nucleotides, the CDR3 is TGCGCCAGCAGCCAAGGAGCGGACAGTTACACAGATACGCAGTATTTT. Protein sequence: CASSQGADSYTDTQYF.